Below are 12 T cell receptor beta chains sequenced from a single sample in a study of HIV-infected patients and healthy controls. MiXCR, run by TCRdb on the 5' RACE reads, gives a single entry per CDR3 protein. Among approximately 67,000 distinct CDR3 sequences, about a sixth were seen once, and the ten largest hold approximately 5%. The sample was CD4+ T cells from blood. The receptor source for this set is a human donor in good health.

This clonotype occurred a few times. The rearrangement uses TRBV18 and TRBJ2-3; TRBD2 aligns across 13 bases. Trimming removed 5 bases from V and 6 bases from J; junction bases left unmatched: 5. This CDR3 is built from 15 residues. Germline loops: CDR1 KGHSH, CDR2 LQKENI. The CDR3 DNA is TGTGCCAGCTCAGGGACTAGCGGGGTTTCGGATACGCAGTATTTT. Translating it yields CASSGTSGVSDTQYF. The whole variable domain, remainder taken from reference TRBV18 and TRBJ2-3, is NAGVMQNPRHLVRRRGQEARLRCSPMKGHSHVYWYRQLPEEGLKFMVYLQKENIIDESGMPKERFSAEFPKEGPSILRIQQVVRGDSAAYFCASSGTSGVSDTQYFGPGTRLTVL.

The rearrangement uses TRBV4-1 and TRBJ1-2; D is unclear. V lost 0 bases to trimming and J lost 2 bases, with 10 bases between them. The CDR3 runs to 15 residues. Germline values: CDR1 MGHRA, CDR2 YSYEKL. CDR3 DNA: TGCGCCAGCAGCCAAGATTCCGCGGGGAACTATGGCTACACCTTC. It yields the protein CASSQDSAGNYGYTF.

The V and J genes are TRBV2 and TRBJ2-5, with TRBD2 matching over 8 bases. Losses at the gene ends were 1 base for V and 2 bases for J; bases not matched to a gene: 3. Germline loops: CDR1 SNHLY, CDR2 FYNNEI. The CDR3 has 15 residues. The CDR3 nucleotides read TGTGCCAGCAGTGAAGAGCGGGGGCCACAAGAGACCCAGTACTTC. This sequence encodes CASSEERGPQETQYF.

The sample holds a few counts of this clonotype. The rearrangement links TRBV6-6 to TRBJ1-1; possible D gene TRBD1, 5 bases. Trimming shortened V by 9 bases and J by 1 base, and 27 bases separated the two germline ends. The CDR3 extends over 18 amino acids. Germline CDR1 MNHNY, CDR2 SVGAGI (reference sequence). CDR3 sequence: CASKTAPKNRSPNTEAFF. CDR3 sequence (DNA): TGTGCCAGTAAAACCGCGCCCAAGAACAGGTCTCCGAACACTGAAGCTTTCTTT.

This chain uses TRBV5-1 with TRBJ2-5; 8 nucleotides line up with TRBD2. V dropped 3 bases and J dropped 0; count of bases not matched to a gene: 7. This CDR3 has 16 residues. Germline V lookup: CDR1 SGHRS, CDR2 YFSETQ. Written as DNA, the CDR3 is TGCGCCAGCAGCTCTGGACTAGCCCCGTACCAAGAGACCCAGTACTTC. Protein sequence: CASSSGLAPYQETQYF.

This clonotype was recorded at least ten times. The V and J genes are TRBV12-3 or TRBV12-4 and TRBJ2-1, with D possibly called TRBD1 or TRBD2 (5 bases each). This CDR3 spans 14 amino acids. V was pared by 10 bases and J by 4 bases, with 17 bases between. The CDR3 sequence is CATTGDGAYNEQFF. The CDR3 nucleotides read TGTGCCACCACCGGGGACGGAGCTTACAATGAGCAGTTCTTC.

This clonotype was detected a few times. The chain uses TRBV6-2 or TRBV6-3 and TRBJ1-5; 7 positions match TRBD1. CDR1 is MNHEY and CDR2 is SVGEGT in the germline V gene. After removal of 5 bases from V and 3 bases from J, the junction contained 13 bases not matched to a gene. This CDR3 region has 17 residues. The CDR3 DNA follows: TGTGCCAGCAGTGCCGGGACAGTCACCGGGGCCAATCAGCCCCAGCATTTT. It codes for CASSAGTVTGANQPQHF.

This clonotype was seen ten or more times. The chain employs TRBV21-1 and TRBJ2-3; the D call of TRBD1 is as the table states it, not checked on the DNA. TRBV21-1 corresponds to a pseudogene. The CDR3 sequence is 16 residues long. CDR3 region: CASSKGAGGITDTQYF. The CDR3 region has the DNA TGTGCCAGCAGCAAAGGCGCAGGGGGCATCACAGATACGCAGTATTTT.

A few counts support this clonotype. The rearrangement joins TRBV4-3 to TRBJ2-7, with a weak D call TRBD2 (5 bases). The CDR3 covers 14 residues. Germline CDR1 reads LGHNA; CDR2 reads YSLEER. V gave up 1 base and J gave up 3 bases, with 10 bases separating them. CDR3 in DNA: TGCGCCAGCAGCCAAGGTGGACTGGTCTACGAGCAGTACTTC. It encodes CASSQGGLVYEQYF.

In its sample, this clonotype was seen a few times. The chain carries TRBV7-2 and TRBJ2-3, with 15 bases fitting TRBD2. The CDR3 length is 18 residues. The germline V gene has CDR1 SGHTA and CDR2 FQGNSA. V was clipped by 6 bases and J by 3 bases; unmatched bases: 10. Here the CDR3 DNA reads TGTGCCAGCAGGCACCCGGGACTAGCGGGGGGTACAACAGATACGCAGTATTTT. As protein: CASRHPGLAGGTTDTQYF.

At least ten counts were recorded for this clonotype. The chain has TRBV6-6 and TRBJ2-1; 7 nucleotides line up with TRBD2. The V and J ends lost 0 bases and 4 bases, in that order; junction bases with no gene match: 6. The germline V gene has CDR1 MNHNY and CDR2 SVGAGI (reference sequence). The CDR3 contains 16 residues. CDR3 DNA: TGTGCCAGCAGTTACTCTGGGGGGGGGGTGTACAATGAGCAGTTCTTC. Its protein is CASSYSGGGVYNEQFF.

This chain joins TRBV19 and TRBJ1-5, with D perhaps matching TRBD1 (6 bases). The ends were cut back, 1 base at V and 3 bases at J, with 13 bases in the middle. This CDR3 comprises 16 residues. Germline V gene sequence: CDR1 LNHDA, CDR2 SQIVND (reference sequence). The CDR3 DNA follows: TGTGCCAGTAGTATAGGGGTCGGGGGCCTCAATCAGCCCCAGCATTTT. Translated, it gives CASSIGVGGLNQPQHF.